This T cell receptor beta chain came from a study of blood T cell repertoires in COVID-19. Original methodology: Counts of nucleated cells, estimated from reference gene primer amplification, were obtained. TCRdb's copy holds only in-frame clones and misses some; the assay was immunoSEQ multiplex PCR. V and J calls and clone size are as listed in that table; D and trimming were resolved from the DNA. The top ten hold under 15% of the sample, which has approximately 190,000 clones, roughly 80% seen once. The V gene end was trimmed by 4 bases and the J gene end by 0 bases; junction bases not matched to a gene: 14. Germline loops: CDR1 SNHLY, CDR2 FYNNEI. The CDR3 is 19 amino acids.

The source of this sequence is a man under 40 with active or convalescent COVID-19. The rearrangement links TRBV2 to TRBJ2-3; 9 positions agree with TRBD2. The sequencing sample was made of peripheral blood. The CDR3: CASSGAWLAGRSSTDTQYF. The CDR3 coding sequence is TGTGCCAGCAGTGGAGCTTGGCTAGCGGGGAGGTCTAGCACAGATACGCAGTATTTT. Complete variable domain (other parts from reference TRBV2 and TRBJ2-3): EPEVTQTPSHQVTQMGQEVILRCVPISNHLYFYWYRQILGQKVEFLVSFYNNEISEKSEIFDDQFSVERPDGSNFTLKIRSTKLEDSAMYFCASSGAWLAGRSSTDTQYFGPGTRLTVL.